This T cell receptor (beta chain) was found in a study of CD8 T cells in Susac syndrome. Findings and caveats of the study: The study conceded that relatively few individuals underwent its TCR sequencing and HLA analysis.

Sequencing of TCR beta was carried out in blood CD8+ and CD4+ T cells. Negative isolation yielded CD8+ and CD4+ T cells; FACS enriched TEMRA cells. Note on this clonotype: Its specificity is not known.

An amount of RNA that ranged from 0.5 to 1 ug was reverse transcribed with random hexamers. Multiplex PCR with immunoSEQ amplified the TCR beta CDR3 across 54 Vbeta and 13 Jbeta. TCRdb processed the immunoSEQ multiplex PCR reads anew with MiXCR; each CDR3 protein has one entry. This table holds about 150,000 distinct CDR3 sequences, nearly 97% found once. V was shortened by 6 bases and J by 4 bases, with 18 bases between the two germline ends. The germline V gene encodes CDR1 MNHEY and CDR2 SVGEGT. The CDR3 covers 15 residues. Sequenced: CD8+ T cells from PBMCs. The clonotype was recovered from a human donor with multiple sclerosis. This chain connects TRBV6-2 or TRBV6-3 to TRBJ2-5, with D possibly TRBD2 on 6 matching bases. The DNA of the CDR3 is TGTGCCAGCAGCCCCCCCGTCCGGGGAGGAGAGACCCAGTACTTC. Translating gives CASSPPVRGGETQYF.